The 19 T cell receptor beta chains given below trace back to one sample, sequenced in a study of T cell responses to AZD1222 COVID-19 vaccine. Sequencing used immunoSEQ multiplex PCR; TCRdb keeps in-frame clones, though not all of them. The profile shows around 91,000 clones, about 89% of them singletons. The sequences come from peripheral blood, collected 28 days after the second AZD1222 dose. The origin of the receptors is an adult who received the AZD1222 COVID-19 vaccine.

The gene calls are TRBV18 and TRBJ2-3; D not resolved. Germline lookup yields CDR1 KGHSH and CDR2 LQKENI. This CDR3 contains 13 residues. Trimming removed 2 bases at V and 4 bases at J, with 7 bases between. CDR3: CASSPGRADTQYF. The DNA for the CDR3 is TGTGCCAGCTCACCAGGCAGAGCAGATACGCAGTATTTT.

J is TRBJ2-1 and V is TRBV6-4, with D unresolved. CDR1 MRHNA and CDR2 SNTAGT come from the germline V gene. The CDR3 runs to 13 residues. The germline V and J ends were trimmed by 3 bases and 4 bases, with 7 bases remaining between them. The CDR3 coding sequence is TGTGCCAGCAGTGAAATGGGTTACAATGAGCAGTTCTTC. Translating it yields CASSEMGYNEQFF.

The chain uses TRBV7-3 and TRBJ2-3; D uncertain. The V gene's germline CDR1 is SGHTA and CDR2 FQGTGA. V gave up 5 bases and J gave up 3 bases, with 12 bases separating them. The CDR3 runs to 14 residues. Here the CDR3 reads CASSRSQVTDTQYF. Here the CDR3 DNA reads TGTGCCAGCAGCCGTTCGCAGGTTACAGATACGCAGTATTTT.

The V call is TRBV2, the J call TRBJ2-1, with TRBD2 identical over 9 bases. This CDR3 comprises 15 residues. J was trimmed by 9 bases and V by 9 bases; bases with no gene match: 15. Germline CDR1 and CDR2: SNHLY and FYNNEI. CDR3 DNA: TGTGCCAGAGTTGAAATAGCGGGAGTGGGGGGTGAGCAGTTCTTC. This codes for CARVEIAGVGGEQFF.

This sequence joins TRBV5-5 and TRBJ2-7; D uncertain. Germline loops: CDR1 SGHKS, CDR2 YYEKEE (reference sequence). Trimming left V 3 bases short and J 4 bases short, with 5 bases between. This CDR3 region has 11 residues. The CDR3 loop is CASSSQYEQYF. CDR3 in DNA: TGTGCCAGCAGCTCCCAATACGAGCAGTACTTC.

The chain carries TRBV2 and TRBJ2-3, with TRBD1 matching over 10 bases. Trimming took 7 bases from V and 5 from J; bases not matched to a gene: 3. The CDR3 contains 13 residues. CDR1 is SNHLY, CDR2 FYNNEI, per germline. The CDR3 region is CASTRDRGDTQYF. As DNA, the CDR3 is TGTGCCAGCACGCGGGACAGGGGAGATACGCAGTATTTT.

The rearrangement uses TRBV7-9 and TRBJ2-7, with TRBD1 matching 10 bases. Germline assignment: CDR1 SEHNR and CDR2 FQNEAQ (reference sequence). V was clipped by 0 bases and J by 6 bases; unmatched bases: 2. The CDR3 contains 14 residues. The CDR3 DNA follows: TGTGCCAGCAGCTTAGCCTGGACAGGGGGCGAGCAGTACTTC. Its protein is CASSLAWTGGEQYF.

V is TRBV19 and J is TRBJ1-2, with D perhaps matching TRBD1 (6 bases). The CDR3 is 12 residues long. Germline CDR1 reads LNHDA; CDR2 reads SQIVND (reference sequence). Trimming pared 8 bases from V and 7 bases from J, leaving 14 bases between. CDR3 sequence: CASAWTVGGYTF. CDR3 nucleotides: TGTGCCAGTGCTTGGACAGTTGGTGGCTACACCTTC. Filled out from reference TRBV19 and TRBJ1-2, the complete variable domain reads DGGITQSPKYLFRKEGQNVTLSCEQNLNHDAMYWYRQDPGQGLRLIYYSQIVNDFQKGDIAEGYSVSREKKESFPLTVTSAQKNPTAFYLCASAWTVGGYTFGSGTRLTVV.

The CDR3 sequence: CASQRGIKGNEQFF. The CDR3 DNA is TGTGCCAGCCAAAGGGGGATCAAGGGGAATGAGCAGTTCTTC. V gene TRBV6-5 combines with J gene TRBJ2-1, with D possibly TRBD1 on 6 matching bases. Germline V lookup: CDR1 MNHEY, CDR2 SVGAGI. This CDR3 spans 14 amino acids. Trimming left V 8 bases short and J 7 bases short, with 18 bases between.

The chain combines TRBV3-1 (or the pseudogene TRBV3-2) with TRBJ2-1; 9 bases agree with TRBD2. Looked up from germline, CDR1 is LGHDT and CDR2 is YNNKEL (reference sequence). This CDR3 is built from 17 residues. The J segment lost 2 bases and the V segment lost 1 base, leaving 6 bases of the junction unmatched. As DNA, the CDR3 is TGTGCCAGCAGCCAAGTCTACGCGGGAGGGACCTACAATGAGCAGTTCTTC. Translation gives CASSQVYAGGTYNEQFF.

The V and J genes are TRBV5-1 and TRBJ2-1, with D perhaps matching TRBD1 (5 bases). The CDR3 is 13 amino acids. The V and J ends lost 4 bases and 5 bases respectively, with 10 bases between them. Germline V lookup: CDR1 SGHRS, CDR2 YFSETQ. The CDR3 DNA is TGCGCCAGCAGCCAACCGACAGACAATGAGCAGTTCTTC. Its protein product is CASSQPTDNEQFF. The full variable domain, completed using reference TRBV5-1 and TRBJ2-1, is KAGVTQTPRYLIKTRGQQVTLSCSPISGHRSVSWYQQTPGQGLQFLFEYFSETQRNKGNFPGRFSGRQFSNSRSEMNVSTLELGDSALYLCASSQPTDNEQFFGPGTRLTVL.

The genes are TRBV15 and TRBJ2-3; D unclear. Trimming stripped 5 bases from V and 4 bases from J, with 10 bases between. CDR1 is LNHNV, CDR2 YYDKDF, per germline (reference sequence). The CDR3 runs to 13 residues. The DNA of the CDR3 is TGTGCCACCAGCCTAGGGTCGGCAGATACGCAGTATTTT. Residues: CATSLGSADTQYF. The whole variable domain, remainder taken from reference TRBV15 and TRBJ2-3, is DAMVIQNPRYQVTQFGKPVTLSCSQTLNHNVMYWYQQKSSQAPKLLFHYYDKDFNNEADTPDNFQSRRPNTSFCFLDIRSPGLGDTAMYLCATSLGSADTQYFGPGTRLTVL.

The chain employs TRBV9 and TRBJ2-2; possible D gene TRBD1, 7 bases. Deletions cut 3 bases from V and 5 bases from J, with 20 bases between. CDR3 size: 17 residues. Germline loops: CDR1 SGDLS, CDR2 YYNGEE. DNA of the CDR3: TGTGCCAGCAGCGCCTCCGGGGCGCAGGGGGGAACCGGGGAGCTGTTTTTT. Its protein is CASSASGAQGGTGELFF.

The chain combines TRBV28 with TRBJ2-5; D is possibly TRBD1 (6 bases). V was shortened by 6 bases and J by 4 bases, with 9 bases between the two germline ends. This CDR3 is 12 amino acids long. Germline CDR1 is MDHEN and CDR2 is SYDVKM. The CDR3 loop reads CASRPGAETQYF. The CDR3 DNA follows: TGTGCCAGCAGGCCAGGGGCAGAGACCCAGTACTTC.

This rearrangement joins TRBV11-2 to TRBJ2-1; a weak D match, TRBD1 (6 bases). Trimming left V 1 base short and J 6 bases short, with 13 bases between. Germline loops: CDR1 SGHAT, CDR2 FQNNGV. This CDR3 is 15 amino acids long. DNA for the CDR3: TGTGCCAGCAGCTTAGTAGCAGGGGTGCCCAATGAGCAGTTCTTC. It specifies CASSLVAGVPNEQFF.

Here the CDR3 DNA reads TGTGCCACCGCGTGGGGGGGGAGGGCAGATACGCAGTATTTT. Its protein product is CATAWGGRADTQYF. The chain has TRBV24-1 and TRBJ2-3; 7 bases agree with TRBD2. CDR1 is KGHDR and CDR2 is SFDVKD in the germline V gene. Germline trimming cut 9 bases from V and 4 bases from J; bases unmatched to any gene: 9. CDR3 length: 14 residues.

V gene TRBV27 combines with J gene TRBJ2-7; the match to TRBD1 covers 10 bases. Germline loops: CDR1 MNHEY, CDR2 SMNVEV (reference sequence). This CDR3 region has 14 residues. The V segment lost 5 bases and the J segment 6 bases; nucleotides outside the gene matches: 7. This CDR3 reads CASSPRTGGREQYF. DNA for the CDR3: TGTGCCAGCAGTCCCCGGACAGGGGGTCGCGAGCAGTACTTC.

The rearrangement links TRBV28 to TRBJ1-2, with D possibly TRBD1 on 5 matching bases. Trimming left V 6 bases short and J 7 bases short, with 18 bases between. Germline V gene sequence: CDR1 MDHEN, CDR2 SYDVKM. The CDR3 loop spans 14 amino acids. The CDR3 DNA is TGTGCCAGCAGCCTCAGGGATAAGTATGGTGGCTACACCTTC. It translates to CASSLRDKYGGYTF.

The chain links TRBV24-1 to TRBJ2-3, with D possibly TRBD1 on 5 matching bases. The CDR3 totals 16 residues. Between the trimmed V and J ends, which lost 5 bases and 0 bases, there was a span of 14 bases. CDR1 and CDR2 (germline): KGHDR, SFDVKD. The CDR3 DNA sequence: TGTGCCACCAGTGCCCCGGGCCAGGGAAGCACAGATACGCAGTATTTT. Amino acid sequence: CATSAPGQGSTDTQYF.